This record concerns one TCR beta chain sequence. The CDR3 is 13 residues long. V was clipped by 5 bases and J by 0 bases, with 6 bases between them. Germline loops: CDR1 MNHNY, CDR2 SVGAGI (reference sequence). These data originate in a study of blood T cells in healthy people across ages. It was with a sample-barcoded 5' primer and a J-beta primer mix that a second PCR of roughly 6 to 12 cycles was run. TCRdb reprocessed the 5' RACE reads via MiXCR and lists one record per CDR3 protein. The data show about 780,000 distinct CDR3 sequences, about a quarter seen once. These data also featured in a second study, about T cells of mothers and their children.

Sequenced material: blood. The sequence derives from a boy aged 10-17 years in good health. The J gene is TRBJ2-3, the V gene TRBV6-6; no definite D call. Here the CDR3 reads CASSKRSTDTQYF. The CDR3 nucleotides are TGTGCCAGCAGTAAACGAAGCACAGATACGCAGTATTTT.